What follows are 27 T cell receptor beta chains derived from one specimen sequenced in a study of cytomegalovirus exposure and HLA in healthy donors. The PCR contained 60 Vbeta and 13 Jbeta primers. TCRdb keeps only in-frame clones here, not all; method: immunoSEQ multiplex PCR. The sample has 150,000 to 160,000 clones; approximately 69% are singletons. Input material: PBMCs. The receptors derive from a man aged 25 to 40 in good health and CMV-seronegative.

V usage is TRBV4-1 and J usage is TRBJ2-1, with 8 bases that match TRBD1. Germline CDR1 is MGHRA and CDR2 is YSYEKL. V shed 4 bases and J 0 bases; nucleotides not matched to a gene: 8. This CDR3 is built from 17 residues. The CDR3 nucleotides read TGCGCCAGCAGCCGACTCCCCGACAGGGGCTCCTACAATGAGCAGTTCTTC. Encoded protein: CASSRLPDRGSYNEQFF.

DNA for the CDR3: TGTGCCAGCAGCGGACAGGGTGGGTCTGAAGCTTTCTTT. Its translation: CASSGQGGSEAFF. The chain couples TRBV13 to TRBJ1-1, with 8 bases matching TRBD1. The CDR3 has 13 residues. V lost 5 bases and J lost 6; bases outside the gene matches: 5. Looked up from germline, CDR1 is PRHDT and CDR2 is FYEKMQ (reference sequence).

V is TRBV7-6 and J is TRBJ2-1; 14 bases fit TRBD2. The CDR3 spans 16 residues. The germline V gene encodes CDR1 SGHVS and CDR2 FNYEAQ. V trimming: 3 bases; J trimming: 6 bases; junction bases outside the gene matches: 4. The CDR3 nucleotides read TGTGCCAGCAGCTTGGGACTAGCGGGGGACAGCAATGAGCAGTTCTTC. This gives the protein CASSLGLAGDSNEQFF. Using reference TRBV7-6 and TRBJ2-1 for the parts outside the CDR3, the full variable domain is GAGVSQSPRYKVTKRGQDVALRCDPISGHVSLYWYRQALGQGPEFLTYFNYEAQQDKSGLPNDRFSAERPEGSISTLTIQRTEQRDSAMYRCASSLGLAGDSNEQFFGPGTRLTVL.

Only a few counts were recorded for this clone. The chain is built from TRBV2 and TRBJ2-7; weak D call: TRBD1 (7 bases). The germline V and J ends were trimmed by 4 bases and 3 bases, with 13 bases remaining between them. The CDR3 sequence is 14 residues long. Germline CDR1 is SNHLY and CDR2 is FYNNEI. CDR3 sequence reads: CASSGGTVNYEQYF. In DNA, the CDR3 is TGTGCCAGCAGTGGCGGGACAGTTAACTACGAGCAGTACTTC.

This clone was observed a few times. The rearrangement joins TRBV2 to TRBJ2-5; 7 positions match TRBD2. TRBJ2-7 matches the DNA end more closely, so the J call is doubtful. This CDR3 region has 14 residues. Germline CDR1 SNHLY, CDR2 FYNNEI. In DNA form, the CDR3 reads TGTGCCAGCGGGGGGGTCGACCGGGGCTACGAGCAGTACTTC. This sequence encodes CASGGVDRGYEQYF.

This clone was observed a few times. CDR3: CASTQGQIYGYTF. CDR3 DNA sequence: TGTGCCAGCACCCAGGGACAGATCTATGGCTACACCTTC. The chain uses TRBV6-6 and TRBJ1-2; 7 nucleotides align to TRBD1. From germline, CDR1 is MNHNY and CDR2 SVGAGI (reference sequence). The J segment lost 4 bases and the V segment lost 7 bases, leaving 6 bases of the junction unmatched. The CDR3 covers 13 residues.

J is TRBJ1-1 and V is TRBV2, with 11 bases aligning to TRBD1. The trim removed 5 bases at V and 3 bases at J, leaving 5 bases unmatched. The CDR3 sequence is 15 residues long. Germline CDR1 SNHLY, CDR2 FYNNEI. CDR3 DNA: TGTGCCAGCAGTAGGGGACAGGGGGGAGACACTGAAGCTTTCTTT. Its translation is CASSRGQGGDTEAFF.

The CDR3 DNA reads as TGTGCCAGTAGTATTCCGACAGGGACCAACTATGGCTACACCTTC. It is translated as CASSIPTGTNYGYTF. This rearrangement joins TRBV19 to TRBJ1-2; 7 bases map to TRBD1. Germline loops: CDR1 LNHDA, CDR2 SQIVND (reference sequence). The length of the CDR3 is 15 residues. J gave up 2 bases and V 3 bases, and 6 bases lay outside the gene matches.

V usage is TRBV5-1 and J usage is TRBJ1-3; the D is unclear. The V gene lost 2 bases and the J gene lost 4 bases, with 16 bases spanning the gap. Germline V gene data show CDR1 as SGHRS and CDR2 as YFSETQ. This CDR3 region has 16 residues. The CDR3 DNA is TGCGCCAGCAGCTTATCCGGGTCAGTCGACGGAAACACCATATATTTT. Protein product: CASSLSGSVDGNTIYF.

The CDR3 protein is CASSHSGTASSYEQYF. For the CDR3, the DNA is TGCGCCAGCAGCCACTCCGGGACAGCGAGCTCCTACGAGCAGTACTTC. V usage is TRBV4-3 and J usage is TRBJ2-7, with 7 bases matching TRBD1. Trimming cost V 3 bases and J 0 bases; bases outside gene matches: 8. Germline V gene lookup returns CDR1 LGHNA and CDR2 YSLEER. CDR3 length equals 16 residues.

The V call is TRBV25-1, the J call TRBJ1-4, with D possibly matching TRBD1 (6 bases). The CDR3 is 16 amino acids. Germline V gene sequence: CDR1 MGHDK, CDR2 SYGVNS. With 3 bases removed from V and 2 bases from J, the gap between germline ends came to 13 bases. The CDR3 spells CASSEAGEGTNEKLFF. The CDR3 nucleotides are TGTGCCAGCAGTGAGGCAGGGGAGGGCACTAATGAAAAACTGTTTTTT.

This clone appeared once. The rearrangement uses TRBV2 and TRBJ2-7; tentatively, D is TRBD1 (6 bases). V was clipped by 10 bases and J by 6 bases, with 10 bases between them. From germline, CDR1 is SNHLY and CDR2 FYNNEI. The CDR3 length is 10 residues. CDR3 nucleotide sequence: TGTGCCACTATGGGGGCCGAGCAGTACTTC. Translating it yields CATMGAEQYF.

The gene calls are TRBV19 and TRBJ1-1; 7 nucleotides match TRBD1. V lost 4 bases and J lost 1; bases outside the gene matches: 3. CDR3 length: 14 amino acids. Germline CDR1 reads LNHDA; CDR2 reads SQIVND (reference sequence). The CDR3 region has the DNA TGTGCCAGTAGTACTCAGGGGGGGAACACTGAAGCTTTCTTT. Protein: CASSTQGGNTEAFF.

This clone was seen more than once but under ten times. This chain joins TRBV29-1 and TRBJ1-1; D may be TRBD1 (6 bases). Germline V gene sequence: CDR1 SQVTM, CDR2 ANQGSEA. This CDR3 has 13 amino acids. V shed 5 bases and J shed 0 bases, with 10 bases lying between them. CDR3 nucleotide sequence: TGCAGCGTTAGGGACAACTTGAACACTGAAGCTTTCTTT. Translation gives CSVRDNLNTEAFF.

The chain joins TRBV9 to TRBJ2-3; the match to TRBD2 covers 9 bases. J gave up 3 bases and V 4 bases, and 15 bases lay outside the gene matches. Per germline, CDR1 SGDLS and CDR2 YYNGEE. CDR3 length: 18 amino acids. The CDR3 DNA follows: TGTGCCAGCAGCACACGCTACCTTGCGGGGGGGCCAACAGATACGCAGTATTTT. Protein sequence: CASSTRYLAGGPTDTQYF.

J is TRBJ1-5 and V is TRBV6-5; 7 bases are a match to TRBD1. The J segment lost 4 bases and the V segment lost 6 bases, leaving 3 bases of the junction unmatched. Germline V CDR1 and CDR2: MNHEY, SVGAGI. The length of the CDR3 is 13 residues. For the CDR3, the DNA is TGTGCCAGCAGGGGACAGTTTAATCAGCCCCAGCATTTT. Its translation is CASRGQFNQPQHF.

The V gene is TRBV5-1, the J gene TRBJ2-5, with D possibly being TRBD1 (6 bases). V was pared by 5 bases and J by 0 bases, with 14 bases between. CDR3 length: 15 amino acids. The germline V gene has CDR1 SGHRS and CDR2 YFSETQ. The chain's CDR3 is CASRWGQEYQETQYF. The CDR3 nucleotides are TGCGCCAGCAGATGGGGGCAGGAGTACCAAGAGACCCAGTACTTC.

V gene TRBV5-5 combines with J gene TRBJ2-1, with a weak D call TRBD1 (5 bases). The CDR3 is 12 residues long. Germline V gene data show CDR1 as SGHKS and CDR2 as YYEKEE (reference sequence). Trimming stripped 2 bases from V and 5 bases from J, with 5 bases between. CDR3 in DNA: TGTGCCAGCAGCTTACAGGACAATGAGCAGTTCTTC. This translates into CASSLQDNEQFF.

This clone was detected only a few times. This sequence joins TRBV29-1 and TRBJ2-7; TRBD1 aligns across 11 bases. The CDR3 is 14 residues long. Germline loops: CDR1 SQVTM, CDR2 ANQGSEA. With 6 bases clipped from V and 6 bases from J, the junction kept 10 bases outside the gene matches. CDR3 nucleotides: TGCAGCGTGGGCCCCGGGACAGGGGGACTCGAGCAGTACTTC. Translation gives CSVGPGTGGLEQYF.

The V and J genes are TRBV7-6 and TRBJ2-5; 9 bases match TRBD1. Germline values: CDR1 SGHVS, CDR2 FNYEAQ. The CDR3 is 17 amino acids. With 0 bases clipped from V and 5 bases from J, the junction kept 10 bases outside the gene matches. The CDR3 reads CASSLAHRQGVWETQYF. As DNA, the CDR3 is TGTGCCAGCAGCTTAGCGCACAGACAGGGGGTCTGGGAGACCCAGTACTTC.

The J gene is TRBJ2-3, the V gene TRBV28, with TRBD2 matching 10 bases. V shed 10 bases, J shed 0 bases, and the junction held 7 bases outside the gene matches. Germline CDR1 MDHEN, CDR2 SYDVKM. The CDR3 has 15 residues. CDR3 residues: CATSGGTLSTDTQYF. The CDR3 DNA is TGTGCCACTAGCGGGGGCACATTGAGCACAGATACGCAGTATTTT.

The chain is built from TRBV5-6 and TRBJ2-5, with 8 nucleotides matching TRBD1. V dropped 2 bases and J dropped 4; count of bases not matched to a gene: 7. The CDR3 runs to 15 residues. Germline V CDR1 and CDR2: SGHDT, YYEEEE. CDR3 sequence (DNA): TGTGCCAGCAGCTTATGGGCAGGGGGCTTAGAGACCCAGTACTTC. It yields the protein CASSLWAGGLETQYF.

This clone was seen only a few times. The gene calls are TRBV30 and TRBJ2-3, with 9 bases identical to TRBD2. Germline V gives CDR1 GTSNPN, CDR2 SVGIG (reference sequence). The V and J ends lost 4 bases and 9 bases, in that order; junction bases with no gene match: 17. The CDR3 loop spans 16 amino acids. The CDR3 is CAWMTAAGGQRNTQYF. CDR3 nucleotides: TGTGCCTGGATGACCGCCGCGGGGGGGCAAAGGAACACGCAGTATTTT.

The rearrangement uses TRBV4-2 and TRBJ2-3, with D perhaps TRBD2 (6 bases). V lost 1 base and J 0 bases, leaving 11 bases between the germline ends. Germline assignment: CDR1 LGHNA and CDR2 YNFKEQ. The CDR3 loop spans 16 amino acids. The chain's CDR3 is CASSQGDGTSTDTQYF. CDR3 bases: TGTGCCAGCAGCCAAGGGGACGGGACTAGCACAGATACGCAGTATTTT.

V and J are TRBV6-1 and TRBJ1-5; D gene uncertain. This CDR3 is 13 amino acids long. V was cut by 2 bases and J by 7 bases, with 9 bases left in between. Germline V gene lookup returns CDR1 MNHNS and CDR2 SASEGT. The CDR3 protein is CASSESMGQPQHF. The CDR3, as DNA: TGTGCCAGCAGTGAATCTATGGGCCAGCCCCAGCATTTT.

This clone was detected only a few times. The CDR3 region has the DNA TGTGCCACCACCCCCCGGACGGGGACTAATGAAAAACTGTTTTTT. Protein product: CATTPRTGTNEKLFF. V is TRBV15 and J is TRBJ1-4; D remains unclear. Germline lookup yields CDR1 LNHNV and CDR2 YYDKDF (reference sequence). There are 15 residues in the CDR3. V lost 7 bases and J lost 2, with 14 bases in between.

The chain carries TRBV7-2 and TRBJ1-1, with unresolved D. Germline assignment: CDR1 SGHTA and CDR2 FQGNSA. This CDR3 contains 16 residues. The V end lost 1 base, the J end lost 4 bases, and 16 bases lay between the germline ends. This chain's CDR3 is CASSLVSGEYSTEAFF. Written as DNA, the CDR3 is TGTGCCAGCAGCTTAGTATCCGGGGAGTACAGCACTGAAGCTTTCTTT.